These T cell receptor beta chains were read from a single sample in a study of cytomegalovirus exposure and HLA in healthy donors. Profiled with immunoSEQ multiplex PCR; TCRdb holds only in-frame clones, not every one. This sample yields 150,000 or so clones, of which around 76% are seen a single time; 5.5% to 8.5% belongs to the top ten. The sequencing sample was made of PBMCs. These receptors originate from a male donor in good health and CMV-seronegative. Both conserved end residues are part of each CDR3. Fields, in order: V gene, J gene, clone size, D gene, CDR3 protein, CDR3 DNA. D genes are given only for firm matches. Size values are once, few and many counts, or a class for expanded clones, and some rows have none.

>TRBV30|TRBJ2-7|.|TRBD2
CACSSGRSYEQYF
TGTGCCTGTTCTAGCGGGAGGTCCTACGAGCAGTACTTC
>TRBV6-6|TRBJ1-2|once|.
CASSYVGGTSNYGYTF
TGTGCCAGCAGTTACGTCGGAGGAACCTCTAACTATGGCTACACCTTC
>TRBV4-3|TRBJ2-7|.|.
CASSQEGIGHSVYEQYF
TGCGCCAGCAGCCAAGAGGGAATAGGACACTCCGTCTACGAGCAGTACTTC
>TRBV5-8|TRBJ2-7|.|.
CASSLGGIYYEQYF
TGTGCCAGCAGCTTGGGAGGGATATACTACGAGCAGTACTTC
>TRBV18|TRBJ2-1|.|.
CASSPPDILSYNEQFF
TGTGCCAGCTCACCACCGGACATTTTATCCTACAATGAGCAGTTCTTC
>TRBV28|TRBJ1-5|.|TRBD1
CASSFSGQDRNQPQHF
TGTGCCAGCAGTTTCTCGGGACAGGATCGGAATCAGCCCCAGCATTTT
>TRBV2|TRBJ2-7|.|TRBD2
CASSPSGGHSYEQYF
TGTGCCAGCAGTCCAAGCGGGGGCCACTCCTACGAGCAGTACTTC
>TRBV5-1|TRBJ2-1|few|.
CASSLGRQGPYNEQFF
TGCGCCAGCAGCTTGGGTCGGCAGGGCCCCTACAATGAGCAGTTCTTC
>TRBV6-6|TRBJ2-7|few|.
CASKDSGLGSYEQYF
TGTGCCAGCAAGGATTCCGGGTTAGGGAGCTACGAGCAGTACTTC
>TRBV29-1|TRBJ1-2|.|.
CSVASGQGPYGYTF
TGCAGCGTCGCCTCCGGGCAGGGCCCCTATGGCTACACCTTC